The 6 T cell receptor beta chains below were found in one sample sequenced in a study of cytomegalovirus exposure and HLA in healthy donors. A multiplex PCR was run with 60 Vbeta primers and 13 Jbeta primers. Method: immunoSEQ multiplex PCR; TCRdb's copy keeps in-frame clones and lacks some. The table records roughly 100,000 clones, about 64% of them present only once. What was sequenced was PBMCs. These TCRs come from a female donor in good health and CMV-seronegative.

The chain couples TRBV30 to TRBJ2-5; D gene unclear. The DNA end lines up better with TRBJ2-7; the J call may be wrong. The CDR3 covers 11 residues. The germline gives CDR1 GTSNPN, CDR2 SVGIG (reference sequence). The CDR3 is CAWSAIYEQYF. In DNA, the CDR3 is TGTGCCTGGAGTGCCATCTACGAGCAGTACTTC.

This clone was seen just once. As DNA, the CDR3 is TGTGCCAGCAGCGTAGCCCTAAGCTCCTACGAGCAGTACTTC. Amino acid sequence: CASSVALSSYEQYF. The V and J genes are TRBV9 and TRBJ2-7, with D hard to call. The CDR3 is made up of 14 amino acids. The germline V and J ends were trimmed by 0 bases and 0 bases, with 7 bases remaining between them. CDR1 is SGDLS and CDR2 is YYNGEE in the germline V gene.

The table lists this clone with a count of one. This chain links TRBV10-1 with TRBJ2-5; tentative D call: TRBD1 (6 bases). In germline, CDR1 is WNHNN, CDR2 SYGVQD (reference sequence). There are 14 residues in the CDR3. V was pared by 3 bases and J by 4 bases, with 12 bases between. The CDR3 region has the DNA TGCGCCAGCAGTGAACAGGGTTTTGGAGAGACCCAGTACTTC. Translating gives CASSEQGFGETQYF.

V is TRBV19 and J is TRBJ2-1, with 8 bases identical to TRBD2. In germline, CDR1 is LNHDA, CDR2 SQIVND (reference sequence). This CDR3 has 15 residues. V was pared by 2 bases and J by 1 base, with 1 base of the junction left unmatched. The CDR3 nucleotides read TGTGCCAGTAGTATAATAGCGGGGTCCTACAATGAGCAGTTCTTC. Its translation is CASSIIAGSYNEQFF.

The chain joins TRBV27 to TRBJ1-2; TRBD1 might be the D (5 bases). CDR3 length: 15 amino acids. The germline CDR1 and CDR2 sequences are MNHEY and SMNVEV (reference sequence). Trimming removed 8 bases from V and 7 bases from J, with 23 bases in between. The CDR3 here is CASRATDSRIGGYTF. The DNA for the CDR3 is TGTGCCAGCCGAGCTACCGACAGCCGGATAGGTGGCTACACCTTC.

This clone occurred once. V is TRBV5-1 and J is TRBJ2-1; 8 nucleotides match TRBD2. The CDR3 is 16 residues long. Losses at the gene ends were 4 bases for V and 0 bases for J; bases not matched to a gene: 6. Germline CDR1 SGHRS, CDR2 YFSETQ. For the CDR3, the DNA is TGCGCCAGCAGCACACTAGCGGTGAGCTCCTACAATGAGCAGTTCTTC. Protein: CASSTLAVSSYNEQFF. The whole variable domain, filled in from reference TRBV5-1 and TRBJ2-1, reads KAGVTQTPRYLIKTRGQQVTLSCSPISGHRSVSWYQQTPGQGLQFLFEYFSETQRNKGNFPGRFSGRQFSNSRSEMNVSTLELGDSALYLCASSTLAVSSYNEQFFGPGTRLTVL.